This TCR beta chain emerged from a study of identical twins. TCRdb processed the 5' RACE reads anew with MiXCR; each CDR3 protein has one entry. The sample has some 260,000 distinct CDR3 sequences; more than 12% are singletons. This clonotype was observed at least ten times. This clonotype was obtained from a young woman in good health. The source material was memory (CD45RO+) T cells sorted from blood.

The CDR3 loop reads CASGSAGGSYEQYF. Here the CDR3 DNA reads TGTGCCAGCGGGAGCGCGGGGGGCTCCTACGAGCAGTACTTC. V usage is TRBV12-3 or TRBV12-4 and J usage is TRBJ2-7, with TRBD2 matching 8 bases. CDR3 length: 14 residues. V shed 8 bases and J 0 bases; nucleotides not matched to a gene: 6.